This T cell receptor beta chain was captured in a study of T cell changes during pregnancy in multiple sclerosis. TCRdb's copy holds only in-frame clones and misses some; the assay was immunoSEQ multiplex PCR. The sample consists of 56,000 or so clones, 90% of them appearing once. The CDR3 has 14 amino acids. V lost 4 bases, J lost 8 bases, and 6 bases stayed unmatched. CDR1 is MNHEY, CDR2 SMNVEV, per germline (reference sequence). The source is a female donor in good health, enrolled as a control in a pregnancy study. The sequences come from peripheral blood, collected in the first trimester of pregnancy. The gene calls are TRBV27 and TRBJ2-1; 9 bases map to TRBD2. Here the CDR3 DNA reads TGTGCCAGCAGTTATGCGGGAGGGCCCCATGAGCAGTTCTTC. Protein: CASSYAGGPHEQFF.